The clone carrying this TCR beta chain has a count of ten or more. Its antigen remains unidentified. CDR1 DFQATT and CDR2 SNEGSKA come from the germline V gene (reference sequence). The CDR3 is 13 amino acids. V gave up 1 base and J gave up 1 base, with 7 bases separating them. This sample's time point: newly diagnosed GD, antithyroid drugs for less than 3 months. Following extraction of RNA from PBMCs, that RNA was used to make the TCR library. Peripheral blood, around 9 milliliters per patient, was collected in EDTA tubes. This entry comes from a study of regulatory T cells in long-lasting Graves disease. Assembly of TCR beta libraries relied on iRepertoire HTBI primers together with Arm-PCR of CDR3 regions. TCRdb passed the multiplex PCR reads through MiXCR, listing each CDR3 protein once. The sample has 420,000 or so distinct CDR3 sequences, over 15% seen once. Study-level findings and limits: New patients shared fewer public clonotypes (over 900) than persistent patients did (around 3,000).

The same data also contributed to another study, on T cells in Graves' hyperthyroidism and ophthalmopathy.

The sequence derives from a young woman with Graves disease. The chain links TRBV20-1 to TRBJ2-5; the D is unclear. The material was peripheral blood mononuclear cells (PBMCs), obtained at new diagnosis, from a patient treated with antithyroid drugs. For the CDR3, the DNA is TGCAGTGCTAGAGTGGGCAGCCAAGAGACCCAGTACTTC. Protein: CSARVGSQETQYF.